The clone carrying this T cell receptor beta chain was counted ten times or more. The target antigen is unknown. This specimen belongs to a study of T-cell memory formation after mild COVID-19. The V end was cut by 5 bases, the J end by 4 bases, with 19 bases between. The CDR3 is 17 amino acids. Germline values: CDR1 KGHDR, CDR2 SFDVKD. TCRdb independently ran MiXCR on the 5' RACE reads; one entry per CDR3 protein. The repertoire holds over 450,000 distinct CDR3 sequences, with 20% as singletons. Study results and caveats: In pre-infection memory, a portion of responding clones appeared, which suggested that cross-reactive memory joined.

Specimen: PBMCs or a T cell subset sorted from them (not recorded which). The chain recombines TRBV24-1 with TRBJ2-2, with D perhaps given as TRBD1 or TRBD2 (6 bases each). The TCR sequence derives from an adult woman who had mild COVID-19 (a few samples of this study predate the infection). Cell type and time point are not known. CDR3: CATSALTGAVATGELFF. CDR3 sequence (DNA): TGTGCCACCAGTGCCCTTACGGGGGCCGTGGCCACCGGGGAGCTGTTTTTT.